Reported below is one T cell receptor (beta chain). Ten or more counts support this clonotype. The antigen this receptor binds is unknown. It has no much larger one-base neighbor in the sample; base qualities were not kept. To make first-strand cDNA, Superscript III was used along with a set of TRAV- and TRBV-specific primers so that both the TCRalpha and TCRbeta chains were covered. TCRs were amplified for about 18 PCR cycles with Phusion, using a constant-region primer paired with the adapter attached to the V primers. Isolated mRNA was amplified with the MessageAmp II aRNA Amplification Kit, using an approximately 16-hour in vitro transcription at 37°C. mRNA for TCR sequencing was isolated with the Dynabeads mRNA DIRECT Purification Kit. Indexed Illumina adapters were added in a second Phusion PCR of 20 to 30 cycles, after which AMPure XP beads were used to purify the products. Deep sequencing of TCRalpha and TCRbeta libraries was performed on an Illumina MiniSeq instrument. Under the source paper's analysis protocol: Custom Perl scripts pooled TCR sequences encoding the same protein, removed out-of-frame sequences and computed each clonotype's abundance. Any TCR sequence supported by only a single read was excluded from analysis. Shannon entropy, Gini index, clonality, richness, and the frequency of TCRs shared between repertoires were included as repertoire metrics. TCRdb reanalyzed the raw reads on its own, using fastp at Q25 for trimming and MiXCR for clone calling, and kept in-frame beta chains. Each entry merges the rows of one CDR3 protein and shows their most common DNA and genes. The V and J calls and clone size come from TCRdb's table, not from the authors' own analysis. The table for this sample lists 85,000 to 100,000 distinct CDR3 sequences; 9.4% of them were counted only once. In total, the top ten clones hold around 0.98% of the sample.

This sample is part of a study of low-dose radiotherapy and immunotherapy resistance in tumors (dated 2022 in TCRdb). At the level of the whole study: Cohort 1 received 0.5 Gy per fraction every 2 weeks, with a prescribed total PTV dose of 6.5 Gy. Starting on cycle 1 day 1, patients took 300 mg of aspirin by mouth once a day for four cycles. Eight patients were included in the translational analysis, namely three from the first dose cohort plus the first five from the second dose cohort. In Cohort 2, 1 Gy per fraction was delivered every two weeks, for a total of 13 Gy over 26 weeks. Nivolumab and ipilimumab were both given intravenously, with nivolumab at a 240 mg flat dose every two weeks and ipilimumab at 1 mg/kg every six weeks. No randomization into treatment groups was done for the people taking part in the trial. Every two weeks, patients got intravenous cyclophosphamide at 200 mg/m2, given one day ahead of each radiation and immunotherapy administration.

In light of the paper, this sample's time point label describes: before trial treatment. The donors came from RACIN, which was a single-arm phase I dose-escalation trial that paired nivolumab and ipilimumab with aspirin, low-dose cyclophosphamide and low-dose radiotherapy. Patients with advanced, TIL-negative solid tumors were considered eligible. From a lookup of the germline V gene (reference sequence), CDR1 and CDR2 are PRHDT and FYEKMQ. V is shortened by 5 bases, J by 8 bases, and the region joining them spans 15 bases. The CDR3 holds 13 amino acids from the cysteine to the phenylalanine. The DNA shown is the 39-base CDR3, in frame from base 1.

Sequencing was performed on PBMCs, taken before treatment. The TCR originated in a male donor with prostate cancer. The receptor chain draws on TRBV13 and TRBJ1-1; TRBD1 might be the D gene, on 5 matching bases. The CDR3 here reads CASSQTPGREAFF. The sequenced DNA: TGTGCCAGCAGCCAAACCCCGGGACGGGAAGCTTTCTTT.